This section outlines one T cell receptor beta chain sequence together with its context. Antigen unknown. J gave up 5 bases and V 5 bases, and 5 bases lay outside the gene matches. The CDR3 is made up of 16 amino acids. Per the germline V gene, CDR1 is SEHNR and CDR2 is FQNEAQ (reference sequence). These data come from a study of identical twins. TCRdb passed the 5' RACE reads through MiXCR, listing each CDR3 protein once. The sample holds roughly 720,000 distinct CDR3 sequences; around a sixth are singletons and the top ten take around 12%. Study-level results: Insertion counts were lower in abundant cord blood beta clonotypes, a trend that memory repertoires did not show.

These same data were also listed under a study on T cells expressing NK-cell markers. According to that study: The share of CD8+ T cells held by dominant NKG2C+ clonotypes was about 1.0-7.5% in about six donors.

The clonotype was recovered from a woman in her late teens or twenties in good health. Source material: PBMCs. V gene TRBV7-9 combines with J gene TRBJ2-1; 14 positions match TRBD2. For the CDR3, the DNA is TGTGCCAGCAGCCTGACTAGCGGGGGGGCCCACAATGAGCAGTTCTTC. This encodes CASSLTSGGAHNEQFF.